This passage covers 5 T cell receptor beta chains from one sample sequenced in a study of metastatic and nonmetastatic thyroid tumors. TCRdb re-processed the PCR reads through MiXCR. The sample lists about 13,000 clones, 20% to 25% seen once, with less than 60% in the top ten. Every patient underwent thyroid surgery untreated. What was sequenced was blood. The receptor source for this set is a male donor with papillary thyroid cancer or a benign thyroid nodule (not recorded which). Some clones in this sample may be carry-over from other donors' samples.

By share, this clone ranks as medium-sized. This chain links TRBV5-1 with TRBJ2-3, with D possibly being TRBD2 (6 bases). CDR1 is SGHRS and CDR2 is YFSETQ in the germline V gene. The V gene lost 8 bases and the J gene lost 3 bases, with 10 bases spanning the gap. This CDR3 has 12 residues. CDR3: CASLAETDTQYF. For the CDR3, the DNA is TGCGCCAGTTTAGCGGAAACAGATACGCAGTATTTT.

J is TRBJ1-2 and V is TRBV6-1; D remains unclear. Germline V gene data show CDR1 as MNHNS and CDR2 as SASEGT. The ends were cut back, 5 bases at V and 0 bases at J, with 7 bases in the middle. This CDR3 has 13 amino acids. CDR3 loop: CASSQGTNYGYTF. The CDR3 nucleotides read TGTGCCAGCAGTCAAGGGACTAACTATGGCTACACCTTC.

This clone occurred a few times. The J gene is TRBJ1-2, the V gene TRBV6-1, with 7 bases that match TRBD1. V dropped 6 bases and J dropped 4; count of bases not matched to a gene: 5. Germline CDR1 and CDR2: MNHNS and SASEGT. The CDR3 totals 13 residues. The CDR3 is CASRHRDSYGYTF. The CDR3 nucleotides are TGTGCCAGCAGACACCGGGACAGCTATGGCTACACCTTC.

The chain links TRBV9 to TRBJ2-1, with 11 bases that match TRBD2. The V and J ends lost 4 bases and 4 bases, in that order; junction bases with no gene match: 4. There are 15 residues in the CDR3. Germline V gives CDR1 SGDLS, CDR2 YYNGEE. The chain's CDR3 is CASSPVAGGYNEQFF. The CDR3 region has the DNA TGTGCCAGCAGCCCAGTAGCGGGAGGGTACAATGAGCAGTTCTTC.

In regard to this clone: The junction and the germline gene differ at one end; a read error may be behind it. This rearrangement joins TRBV5-5 to TRBJ2-1; D uncertain. CDR3 length: 13 residues. Germline lookup yields CDR1 SGHKS and CDR2 YYEKEE (reference sequence). CDR3 bases: TGTGCCAGCAGCTTATGGCCTAACAATGGGCAGTTCTTC. Translation gives CASSLWPNNGQFF.